Listed here are 11 T cell receptor beta chains from one sample, sequenced in a study of shared clonotypes between healthy human individuals. The method was immunoSEQ multiplex PCR; TCRdb's version includes in-frame clones alone and lacks a portion of them. The sample has some 1,100,000 clones; 70% to 80% are singletons. Sequencing was done on a sample of memory CD4+ T cells from PBMCs. Described subset: CD45RA-negative fraction. The receptor set was obtained from a man aged 18-30 years in good health. Some clones in this sample may be carry-over from other donors' samples.

The chain is built from TRBV28 and TRBJ2-1; 9 bases agree with TRBD2. The junction had 12 bases not matched to a gene; V was cut back by 8 bases and J by 7 bases. The germline gives CDR1 MDHEN, CDR2 SYDVKM. The CDR3 is made up of 15 amino acids. The CDR3 is CASLTGAGGPNEQFF. As DNA, the CDR3 is TGTGCCAGCCTTACTGGGGCGGGAGGGCCTAATGAGCAGTTCTTC. Complete variable domain (other parts from reference TRBV28 and TRBJ2-1): DVKVTQSSRYLVKRTGEKVFLECVQDMDHENMFWYRQDPGLGLRLIYFSYDVKMKEKGDIPEGYSVSREKKERFSLILESASTNQTSMYLCASLTGAGGPNEQFFGPGTRLTVL.

Details on this clone: Other nucleotide sequences from this sample produce the same CDR3. CDR3 in amino acids: CASSLRLAGYNEQFF. The CDR3 region has the DNA TGTGCCAGCAGTTTACGGCTAGCGGGGTACAATGAGCAGTTCTTC. The chain couples TRBV28 to TRBJ2-1; 9 bases match TRBD2. The germline gives CDR1 MDHEN, CDR2 SYDVKM. The CDR3 sequence is 15 residues long. Trimming took 2 bases from V and 4 from J; bases not matched to a gene: 3.

This clone is a singleton in its sample. The chain recombines TRBV29-1 with TRBJ2-7, with TRBD1 identical over 7 bases. Per the germline V gene, CDR1 is SQVTM and CDR2 is ANQGSEA. The CDR3 has 15 residues. V gave up 2 bases and J gave up 3 bases; unmatched junction bases: 10. CDR3 DNA: TGCAGCGTTGAATACGGGGACAGACTCTTCTACGAGCAGTACTTC. Amino acids: CSVEYGDRLFYEQYF.

The chain has TRBV5-1 and TRBJ2-2; 9 bases align to TRBD2. The CDR3 is 16 amino acids. Trimming removed 0 bases from V and 6 bases from J; junction bases left unmatched: 6. Germline CDR1 SGHRS, CDR2 YFSETQ. CDR3 loop: CASSLVAGGIAGELFF. The CDR3 nucleotides read TGCGCCAGCAGCTTGGTGGCGGGAGGGATTGCCGGGGAGCTGTTTTTT.

The chain links TRBV5-1 to TRBJ2-5, with D possibly being TRBD1 (5 bases). Trimming left V 1 base short and J 5 bases short, with 18 bases between. The germline CDR1 and CDR2 sequences are SGHRS and YFSETQ. This CDR3 comprises 16 residues. The DNA of the CDR3 is TGCGCCAGCAGCTTGACATTCCAGGGTAACGGCGAGACCCAGTACTTC. Translation: CASSLTFQGNGETQYF.

The rearrangement joins TRBV28 to TRBJ2-2; 10 positions agree with TRBD1. V shed 8 bases, J shed 4 bases, and the junction held 7 bases outside the gene matches. The CDR3 is made up of 15 amino acids. Germline V gives CDR1 MDHEN, CDR2 SYDVKM. The CDR3 nucleotides are TGTGCCAGCTGGGGGGACAGGGGCGGCACCGGGGAGCTGTTTTTT. Its translation is CASWGDRGGTGELFF.

The V gene is TRBV5-6, the J gene TRBJ1-1; 10 bases agree with TRBD1. CDR1 and CDR2 from the germline V gene are SGHDT and YYEEEE. The V gene end was trimmed by 1 base and the J gene end by 12 bases; junction bases not matched to a gene: 6. This CDR3 contains 13 residues. CDR3 coding DNA: TGTGCCAGCAGCTTGTTTGGGACAGGGGTAACTTTCTTT. Amino acid sequence: CASSLFGTGVTFF. The full variable domain, its missing parts supplied by reference TRBV5-6 and TRBJ1-1, is DAGVTQSPTHLIKTRGQQVTLRCSPKSGHDTVSWYQQALGQGPQFIFQYYEEEERQRGNFPDRFSGHQFPNYSSELNVNALLLGDSALYLCASSLFGTGVTFFGQGTRLTVV.

This chain's CDR3 is CATSQLDYEQYF. Here the CDR3 DNA reads TGTGCCACTTCCCAACTAGACTACGAGCAGTACTTC. The rearrangement links TRBV25-1 to TRBJ2-7; TRBD2 might be the D (5 bases). V lost 10 bases and J 3 bases, leaving 13 bases between the germline ends. This CDR3 is built from 12 residues. Germline CDR1 reads MGHDK; CDR2 reads SYGVNS.

V usage is TRBV28 and J usage is TRBJ2-7; TRBD2 matches at 7 bases. Germline assignment: CDR1 MDHEN and CDR2 SYDVKM. V shed 5 bases, J shed 5 bases, and the junction held 9 bases outside the gene matches. CDR3 length: 14 amino acids. Here the CDR3 DNA reads TGTGCCAGCAGTCCGGGCGGGAGAGCGGACGAGCAGTACTTC. Protein product: CASSPGGRADEQYF.

At least ten counts were recorded for this clone. The chain combines TRBV30 with TRBJ1-5, with D maybe TRBD1 (5 bases). The CDR3 covers 13 residues. The V gene lost 4 bases and the J gene lost 2 bases, with 9 bases spanning the gap. Germline CDR1 GTSNPN, CDR2 SVGIG (reference sequence). CDR3 in DNA: TGTGCCTGGAAGGGGCAGGGCAATCAGCCCCAGCATTTT. Its translation is CAWKGQGNQPQHF.

The rearrangement uses TRBV30 and TRBJ1-1; 7 bases match TRBD1. CDR1 and CDR2 (germline): GTSNPN, SVGIG (reference sequence). Trimming at V came to 2 bases and at J to 0 bases, leaving 12 bases not matched to a gene. CDR3 length: 17 residues. The CDR3 DNA reads as TGTGCCTGGAGTTCAACAGGGGTCTTCTTAATGAACACTGAAGCTTTCTTT. Protein product: CAWSSTGVFLMNTEAFF.